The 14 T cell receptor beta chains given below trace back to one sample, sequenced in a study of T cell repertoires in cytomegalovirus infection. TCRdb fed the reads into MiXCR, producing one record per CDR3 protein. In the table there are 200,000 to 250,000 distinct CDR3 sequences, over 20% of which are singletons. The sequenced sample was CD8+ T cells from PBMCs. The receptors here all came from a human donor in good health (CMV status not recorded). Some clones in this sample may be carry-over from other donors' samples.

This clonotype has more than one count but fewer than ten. The CDR3 DNA reads TGTGCCATCAGTGAGGATAACTATGGCTACACCTTC. Translating gives CAISEDNYGYTF. This chain connects TRBV10-3 to TRBJ1-2; D gene ambiguous. V gave up 2 bases and J gave up 1 base, with 2 bases separating them. CDR1 and CDR2 from the germline V gene are ENHRY and SYGVKD. CDR3 size: 12 residues.

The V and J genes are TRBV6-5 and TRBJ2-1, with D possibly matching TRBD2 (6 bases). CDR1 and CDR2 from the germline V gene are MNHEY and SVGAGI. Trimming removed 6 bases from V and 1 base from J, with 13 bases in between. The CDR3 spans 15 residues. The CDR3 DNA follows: TGTGCCAGCAGCGAAGGGGCGGGGTCCTACAATGAGCAGTTCTTC. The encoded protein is CASSEGAGSYNEQFF.

CDR3 bases: TGTGCCATAGATGAAGGGAGAATGGCAGATACGCAGTATTTT. Amino acid sequence: CAIDEGRMADTQYF. The chain joins TRBV10-3 to TRBJ2-3; D might be TRBD2 (5 bases). Germline V gene lookup returns CDR1 ENHRY and CDR2 SYGVKD. V lost 9 bases and J lost 4, with 17 bases in between. The CDR3 loop spans 14 amino acids.

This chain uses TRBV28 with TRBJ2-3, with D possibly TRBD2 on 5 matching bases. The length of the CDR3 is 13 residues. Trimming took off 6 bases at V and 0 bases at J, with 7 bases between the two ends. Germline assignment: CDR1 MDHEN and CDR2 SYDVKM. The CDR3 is CASRGGSTDTQYF. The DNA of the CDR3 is TGTGCCAGCAGGGGCGGGAGCACAGATACGCAGTATTTT.

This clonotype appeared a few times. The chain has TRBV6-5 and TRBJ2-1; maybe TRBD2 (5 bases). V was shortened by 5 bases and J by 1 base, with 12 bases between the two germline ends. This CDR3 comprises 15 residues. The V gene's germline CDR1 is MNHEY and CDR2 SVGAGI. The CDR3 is CASSHDGGSYNEQFF. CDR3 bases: TGTGCCAGCAGTCACGACGGAGGATCCTACAATGAGCAGTTCTTC.

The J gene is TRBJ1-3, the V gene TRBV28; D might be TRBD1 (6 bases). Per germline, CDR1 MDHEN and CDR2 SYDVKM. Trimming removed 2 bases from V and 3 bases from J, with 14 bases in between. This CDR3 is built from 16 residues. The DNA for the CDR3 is TGTGCCAGCAGTTTACAACGGGGGGGCCTTGGAAACACCATATATTTT. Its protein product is CASSLQRGGLGNTIYF.

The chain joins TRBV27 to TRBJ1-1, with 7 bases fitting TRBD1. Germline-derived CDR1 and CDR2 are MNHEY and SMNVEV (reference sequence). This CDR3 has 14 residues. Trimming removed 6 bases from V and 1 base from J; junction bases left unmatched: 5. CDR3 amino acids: CASSPGDRNTEAFF. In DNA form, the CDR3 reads TGTGCCAGCAGCCCCGGGGACAGGAACACTGAAGCTTTCTTT.

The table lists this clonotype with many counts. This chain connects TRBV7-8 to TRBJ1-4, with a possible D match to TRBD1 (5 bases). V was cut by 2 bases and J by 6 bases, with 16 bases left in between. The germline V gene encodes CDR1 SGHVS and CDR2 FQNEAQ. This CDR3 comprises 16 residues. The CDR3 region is CASSLTTGQVDEKLFF. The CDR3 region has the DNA TGTGCCAGCAGCTTAACTACAGGCCAGGTGGATGAAAAACTGTTTTTT. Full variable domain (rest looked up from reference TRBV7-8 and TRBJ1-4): GAGVSQSPRYKVAKRGQDVALRCDPISGHVSLFWYQQALGQGPEFLTYFQNEAQLDKSGLPSDRFFAERPEGSVSTLKIQRTQQEDSAVYLCASSLTTGQVDEKLFFGSGTQLSVL.

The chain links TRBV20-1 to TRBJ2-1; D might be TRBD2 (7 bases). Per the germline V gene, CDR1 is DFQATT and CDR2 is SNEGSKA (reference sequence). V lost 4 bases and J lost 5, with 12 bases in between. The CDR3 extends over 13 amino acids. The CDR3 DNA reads TGCAGTGCTACGCGGGGGCTAAACAATGAGCAGTTCTTC. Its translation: CSATRGLNNEQFF.

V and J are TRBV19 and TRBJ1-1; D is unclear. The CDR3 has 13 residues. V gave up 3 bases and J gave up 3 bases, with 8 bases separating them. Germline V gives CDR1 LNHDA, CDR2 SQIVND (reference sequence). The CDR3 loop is CASSIYGDTEAFF. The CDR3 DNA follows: TGTGCCAGTAGTATTTACGGGGACACTGAAGCTTTCTTT. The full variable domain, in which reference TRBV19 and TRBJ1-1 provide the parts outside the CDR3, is DGGITQSPKYLFRKEGQNVTLSCEQNLNHDAMYWYRQDPGQGLRLIYYSQIVNDFQKGDIAEGYSVSREKKESFPLTVTSAQKNPTAFYLCASSIYGDTEAFFGQGTRLTVV.

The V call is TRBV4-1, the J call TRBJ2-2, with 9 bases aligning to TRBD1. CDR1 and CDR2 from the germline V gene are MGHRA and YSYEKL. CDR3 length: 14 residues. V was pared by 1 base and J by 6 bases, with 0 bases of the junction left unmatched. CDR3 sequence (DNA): TGCGCCAGCAGCCAAGGACAGGGGGCCGGGGAGCTGTTTTTT. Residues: CASSQGQGAGELFF.

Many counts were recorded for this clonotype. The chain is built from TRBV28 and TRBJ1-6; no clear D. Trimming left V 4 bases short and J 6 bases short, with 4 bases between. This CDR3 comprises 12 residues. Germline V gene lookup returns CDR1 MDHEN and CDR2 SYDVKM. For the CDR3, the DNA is TGTGCCAGCAGTTCGCCTAATTCACCCCTCCACTTT. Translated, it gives CASSSPNSPLHF. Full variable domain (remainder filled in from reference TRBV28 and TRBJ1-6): DVKVTQSSRYLVKRTGEKVFLECVQDMDHENMFWYRQDPGLGLRLIYFSYDVKMKEKGDIPEGYSVSREKKERFSLILESASTNQTSMYLCASSSPNSPLHFGNGTRLTVT.

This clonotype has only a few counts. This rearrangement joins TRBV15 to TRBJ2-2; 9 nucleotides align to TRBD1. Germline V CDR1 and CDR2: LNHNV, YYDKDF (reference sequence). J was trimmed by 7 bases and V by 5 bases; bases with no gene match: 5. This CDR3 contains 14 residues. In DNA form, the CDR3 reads TGTGCCACCAGCCTGGACAGGGGCGGCGGGGAGCTGTTTTTT. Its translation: CATSLDRGGGELFF.

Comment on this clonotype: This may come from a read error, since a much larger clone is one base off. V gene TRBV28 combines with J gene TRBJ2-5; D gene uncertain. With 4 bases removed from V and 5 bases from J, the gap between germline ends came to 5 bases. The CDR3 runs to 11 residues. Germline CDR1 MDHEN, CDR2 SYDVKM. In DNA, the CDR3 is TGTGCCAGCAGTTCCGTGGAGACCCAGTACTTC. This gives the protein CASSSVETQYF.